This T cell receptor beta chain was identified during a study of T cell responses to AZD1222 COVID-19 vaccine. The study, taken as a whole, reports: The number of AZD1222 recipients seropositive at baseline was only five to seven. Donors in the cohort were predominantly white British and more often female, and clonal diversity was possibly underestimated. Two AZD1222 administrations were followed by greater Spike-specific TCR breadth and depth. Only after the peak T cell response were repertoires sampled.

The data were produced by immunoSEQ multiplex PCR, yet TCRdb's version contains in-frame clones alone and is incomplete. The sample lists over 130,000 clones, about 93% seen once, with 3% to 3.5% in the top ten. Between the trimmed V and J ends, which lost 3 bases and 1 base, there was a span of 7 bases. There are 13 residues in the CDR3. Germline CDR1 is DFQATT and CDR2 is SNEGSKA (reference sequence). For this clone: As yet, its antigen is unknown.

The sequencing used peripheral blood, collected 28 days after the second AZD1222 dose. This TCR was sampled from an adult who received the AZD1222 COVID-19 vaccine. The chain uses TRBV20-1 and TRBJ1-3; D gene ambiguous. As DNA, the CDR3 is TGCAGTGCTAGTGCACAGTCTGGAAACACCATATATTTT. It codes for CSASAQSGNTIYF.